The clone carrying this T cell receptor beta chain was seen a handful of times. Its antigen is currently unknown. Looked up from germline, CDR1 is SNHLY and CDR2 is FYNNEI. This CDR3 is built from 20 residues. The junction had 31 bases not matched to a gene; V was cut back by 11 bases and J by 4 bases. This sample was taken from a study of blood T cells in healthy people across ages. Next came a second PCR, run for roughly 7 to 12 cycles, which used a sample-barcoded 5' primer along with a J-beta primer mix. Template switching added a 12-random-nucleotide identifier to every cDNA molecule. Each of the samples gave a minimum of 2.5 million paired-end reads that contained CDR3. TCRdb itself ran the 5' RACE reads through MiXCR, one entry per CDR3 protein. This repertoire shows about 970,000 distinct CDR3 sequences, about 53% found once; its top ten account for roughly a fifth. Whole-study findings and limits: TCR beta diversity, measured per million T cells, fell in a roughly linear way with age. Because sorting was not performed, PBMCs prevented conclusive naive versus antigen-experienced comparison.

Sequenced sample: blood. This receptor was obtained from a woman aged 55-70 years in good health. The chain joins TRBV2 to TRBJ2-5, with 7 bases matching TRBD2. The CDR3 DNA follows: TGTGCCGGAGTAGGGAGGGCCCCTCTCGACGGGCCCCAGAGCGCAGAGACCCAGTACTTC. This sequence encodes CAGVGRAPLDGPQSAETQYF.